What follows are 21 T cell receptor beta chains derived from one specimen sequenced in a study of a mutant IDH1 vaccine in newly diagnosed glioma. Time point reported: baseline, week 1 (first vaccination visit). The treatment denotes: pre-vaccination baseline after standard-of-care therapy. The repertoire was sequenced with immunoSEQ multiplex PCR; TCRdb's copy has only in-frame clones and lacks some. Of roughly 35,000 clones detected, about 88% appear once; the ten largest clones hold around 5%. The sequencing used PBMCs, collected from a glioma patient treated with radiotherapy, temozolomide or both. The receptors derive from a woman in her thirties or forties with glioma.

The chain combines TRBV5-4 with TRBJ2-1; 7 bases fit TRBD1. J was trimmed by 1 base and V by 5 bases; bases with no gene match: 6. The CDR3 contains 15 residues. CDR1 SGHNT and CDR2 YYREEE come from the germline V gene (reference sequence). CDR3 bases: TGTGCCAGCAGGACGGACAGGCGGTCCTACAATGAGCAGTTCTTC. Translation: CASRTDRRSYNEQFF. The full variable domain, rest sourced from reference TRBV5-4 and TRBJ2-1, is ETGVTQSPTHLIKTRGQQVTLRCSSQSGHNTVSWYQQALGQGPQFIFQYYREEENGRGNFPPRFSGLQFPNYSSELNVNALELDDSALYLCASRTDRRSYNEQFFGPGTRLTVL.

The rearrangement links TRBV6-1 to TRBJ1-4, with D possibly matching TRBD1 (5 bases). Germline lookup yields CDR1 MNHNS and CDR2 SASEGT. V lost 3 bases and J 8 bases, leaving 7 bases between the germline ends. This CDR3 has 12 residues. CDR3: CASSDRVEKLFF. DNA for the CDR3: TGTGCCAGCAGTGACAGGGTCGAAAAACTGTTTTTT.

This clone was seen once. The V gene is TRBV4-2, the J gene TRBJ1-4, with D possibly matching TRBD1 (6 bases). Trimming stripped 0 bases from V and 5 bases from J, with 13 bases between. Germline loops: CDR1 LGHNA, CDR2 YNFKEQ. This CDR3 has 16 residues. The CDR3, as DNA: TGTGCCAGCAGCCAAGAGCCGAAGGGGGAGAATGAAAAACTGTTTTTT. Amino acid sequence: CASSQEPKGENEKLFF.

There are a few counts of this clone. The chain couples TRBV30 to TRBJ1-5; D possibly corresponds to TRBD1 (6 bases). Germline V gene lookup returns CDR1 GTSNPN and CDR2 SVGIG (reference sequence). V lost 0 bases to trimming and J lost 7 bases, with 10 bases between them. This CDR3 spans 13 amino acids. Here the CDR3 reads CAWSVAGVQPQHF. CDR3 in DNA: TGTGCCTGGAGTGTGGCAGGGGTACAGCCCCAGCATTTT.

This sequence joins TRBV7-2 and TRBJ2-2; 7 positions match TRBD1. Germline-derived CDR1 and CDR2 are SGHTA and FQGNSA. The CDR3 is made up of 13 amino acids. J was trimmed by 6 bases and V by 5 bases; bases with no gene match: 3. In DNA, the CDR3 is TGTGCCAGCAGCCCCCAGGGGGCCGGGGAGCTGTTTTTT. Translation gives CASSPQGAGELFF.

This chain connects TRBV7-2 to TRBJ1-2; TRBD1 might be the D (6 bases). Germline V gene data show CDR1 as SGHTA and CDR2 as FQGNSA. The CDR3 consists of 14 residues. The ends were cut back, 6 bases at V and 5 bases at J, with 16 bases in the middle. CDR3 in amino acids: CASRGGGGEYGYTF. The CDR3 nucleotides are TGTGCCAGCAGAGGCGGAGGGGGGGAATATGGCTACACCTTC.

V gene TRBV11-2 combines with J gene TRBJ1-1; D call uncertain. V shed 5 bases and J shed 0 bases, with 10 bases lying between them. Germline V gene data show CDR1 as SGHAT and CDR2 as FQNNGV. The CDR3 loop spans 14 amino acids. The CDR3 sequence is CASSTGRMNTEAFF. Here the CDR3 DNA reads TGTGCCAGCAGCACGGGGAGGATGAACACTGAAGCTTTCTTT.

This clone has only one observation. The CDR3 DNA sequence: TGTGCCAGTAGTATAGGCCTAGCGGGAGATTACGAGCAGTACTTC. Protein sequence: CASSIGLAGDYEQYF. The chain joins TRBV19 to TRBJ2-7; 10 nucleotides line up with TRBD2. CDR1 and CDR2 from the germline V gene are LNHDA and SQIVND (reference sequence). The trim removed 1 base at V and 4 bases at J, leaving 4 bases unmatched. The CDR3 length is 15 residues.

This clone was picked up one time. The chain couples TRBV5-6 to TRBJ2-6; either TRBD1 or TRBD2 may supply D (5 bases each). Per the germline V gene, CDR1 is SGHDT and CDR2 is YYEEEE. V lost 0 bases, J lost 0 bases, and 10 bases lay in between. This CDR3 is 17 amino acids long. In DNA form, the CDR3 reads TGTGCCAGCAGCTTGGCAACGGGGACCTCTGGGGCCAACGTCCTGACTTTC. It specifies CASSLATGTSGANVLTF.

The chain is built from TRBV9 and TRBJ2-7, with a possible D match to TRBD2 (6 bases). The germline CDR1 and CDR2 sequences are SGDLS and YYNGEE. Deletions cut 2 bases from V and 0 bases from J, with 9 bases between. CDR3 length: 14 amino acids. CDR3 bases: TGTGCCAGCAGCGTGGGGGGACCCTCCTACGAGCAGTACTTC. This gives the protein CASSVGGPSYEQYF.

This rearrangement joins TRBV6-5 to TRBJ2-7; a possible D gene is TRBD2 (5 bases). The CDR3 has 14 residues. Trimming stripped 6 bases from V and 6 bases from J, with 18 bases between. Per the germline V gene, CDR1 is MNHEY and CDR2 is SVGAGI. The CDR3 nucleotides read TGTGCCAGCAGCCCTACTAGGACCCGTCTCGAGCAGTACTTC. It codes for CASSPTRTRLEQYF.

The chain employs TRBV9 and TRBJ2-1; TRBD2 matches at 11 bases. Looked up from germline, CDR1 is SGDLS and CDR2 is YYNGEE. The J segment lost 7 bases and the V segment lost 0 bases, leaving 3 bases of the junction unmatched. The CDR3 runs 15 residues. In nucleotides, the CDR3 is TGTGCCAGCAGCGTAGATAGCGGGGGGGGGAATGAGCAGTTCTTC. Residues: CASSVDSGGGNEQFF.

J is TRBJ1-5 and V is TRBV7-2; unclear D gene. CDR1 is SGHTA, CDR2 FQGNSA, per germline. V was pared by 5 bases and J by 5 bases, with 10 bases between. The CDR3 consists of 13 residues. CDR3 DNA sequence: TGTGCCAGCAGCCCGAGTGTCGATCAGCCCCAGCATTTT. Its protein product is CASSPSVDQPQHF.

The V gene is TRBV2, the J gene TRBJ1-5; a weak D match, TRBD1 (6 bases). Trimming pared 3 bases from V and 1 base from J, leaving 10 bases between. CDR1 is SNHLY and CDR2 is FYNNEI in the germline V gene. The CDR3 is 15 residues long. The CDR3: CASSDWQGSNQPQHF. CDR3 coding DNA: TGTGCCAGCAGTGACTGGCAGGGGAGCAATCAGCCCCAGCATTTT.

The CDR3, as DNA: TGTGCCAGCAAGGTAGGGACCTACGAGCAGTACTTC. Translation gives CASKVGTYEQYF. The V call is TRBV2, the J call TRBJ2-7; D remains ambiguous. The CDR3 consists of 12 residues. The ends were cut back, 7 bases at V and 2 bases at J, with 9 bases in the middle. Per germline, CDR1 SNHLY and CDR2 FYNNEI.

This chain links TRBV6-5 with TRBJ1-5; no clear D gene. Germline V gene sequence: CDR1 MNHEY, CDR2 SVGAGI. V lost 2 bases and J lost 6, with 8 bases in between. This CDR3 is built from 13 residues. The CDR3 DNA reads TGTGCCAGCAGTTACGCAGGAGGTCAGCCCCAGCATTTT. Translation gives CASSYAGGQPQHF.

The V gene is TRBV6-5, the J gene TRBJ1-5; possibly TRBD1 for D (5 bases). This CDR3 has 14 residues. Germline CDR1 MNHEY, CDR2 SVGAGI. The V and J ends lost 6 bases and 2 bases respectively, with 11 bases between them. The DNA for the CDR3 is TGTGCCAGCAGAGTAGGGGCGGGCAATCAGCCCCAGCATTTT. The encoded protein is CASRVGAGNQPQHF.

The chain is built from TRBV9 and TRBJ1-2, with a tentative D call TRBD1 (5 bases). Trimming pared 3 bases from V and 6 bases from J, leaving 15 bases between. Per the germline V gene, CDR1 is SGDLS and CDR2 is YYNGEE. The CDR3 contains 14 residues. In nucleotides, the CDR3 is TGTGCCAGCAGCGCCCATCCCCGGGGCGATGGCTACACCTTC. This encodes CASSAHPRGDGYTF.

The CDR3 DNA follows: TGTGCCAGCAGCTCCGGGGGGCGAAGCCAAGAGACCCAGTACTTC. Protein product: CASSSGGRSQETQYF. This chain links TRBV5-4 with TRBJ2-5; TRBD2 is a possible D gene (7 bases). The CDR3 covers 15 residues. CDR1 and CDR2 (germline): SGHNT, YYREEE (reference sequence). V lost 3 bases, J lost 1 base, and 13 bases lay in between.

This clone was seen only a few times. The chain has TRBV6-5 and TRBJ1-3; D is perhaps TRBD1 (5 bases). CDR1 is MNHEY, CDR2 SVGAGI, per germline. V lost 5 bases to trimming and J lost 0 bases, with 11 bases between them. CDR3 length: 15 amino acids. This CDR3 reads CASSIQALSGNTIYF. CDR3 nucleotides: TGTGCCAGCAGTATACAGGCTCTCTCTGGAAACACCATATATTTT.

This clone was observed once. V gene TRBV19 combines with J gene TRBJ1-1; D perhaps matches TRBD1 (6 bases). Germline V gene lookup returns CDR1 LNHDA and CDR2 SQIVND (reference sequence). Trimming cost V 3 bases and J 0 bases, with 11 bases left between them. This CDR3 has 15 residues. CDR3 DNA sequence: TGTGCCAGTAGTATTACCGGGACAATGAACACTGAAGCTTTCTTT. This sequence encodes CASSITGTMNTEAFF.